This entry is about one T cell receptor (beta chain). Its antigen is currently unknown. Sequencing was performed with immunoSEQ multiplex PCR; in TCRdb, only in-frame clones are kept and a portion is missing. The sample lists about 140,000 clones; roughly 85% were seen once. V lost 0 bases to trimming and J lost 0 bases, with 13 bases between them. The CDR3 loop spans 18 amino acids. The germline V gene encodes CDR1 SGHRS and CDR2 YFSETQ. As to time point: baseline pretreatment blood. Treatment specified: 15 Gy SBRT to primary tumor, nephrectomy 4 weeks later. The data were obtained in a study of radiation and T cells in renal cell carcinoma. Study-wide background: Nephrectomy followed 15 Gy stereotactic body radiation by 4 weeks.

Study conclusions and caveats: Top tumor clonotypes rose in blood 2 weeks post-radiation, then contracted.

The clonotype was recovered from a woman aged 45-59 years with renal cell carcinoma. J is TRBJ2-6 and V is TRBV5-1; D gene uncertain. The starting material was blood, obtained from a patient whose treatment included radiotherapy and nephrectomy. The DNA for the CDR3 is TGCGCCAGCAGCTTGGATGGACGCGAGAACTCTGGGGCCAACGTCCTGACTTTC. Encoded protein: CASSLDGRENSGANVLTF.